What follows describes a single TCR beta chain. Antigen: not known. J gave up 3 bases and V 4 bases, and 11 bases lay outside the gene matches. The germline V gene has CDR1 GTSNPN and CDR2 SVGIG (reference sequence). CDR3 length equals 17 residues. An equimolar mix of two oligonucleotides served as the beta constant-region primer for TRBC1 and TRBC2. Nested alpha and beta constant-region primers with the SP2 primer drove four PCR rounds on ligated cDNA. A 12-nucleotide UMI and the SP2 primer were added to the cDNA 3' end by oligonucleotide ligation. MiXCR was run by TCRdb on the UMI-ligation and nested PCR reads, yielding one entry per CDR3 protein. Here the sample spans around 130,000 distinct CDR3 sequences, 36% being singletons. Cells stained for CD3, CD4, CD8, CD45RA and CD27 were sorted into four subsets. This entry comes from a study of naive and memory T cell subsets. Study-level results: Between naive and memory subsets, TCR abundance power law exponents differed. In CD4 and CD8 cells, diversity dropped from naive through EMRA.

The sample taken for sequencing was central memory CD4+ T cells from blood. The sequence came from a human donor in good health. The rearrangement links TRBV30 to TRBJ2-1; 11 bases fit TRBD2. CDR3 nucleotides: TGTGCCTGGAAAACTAGCGGGAGAAGGGCCTTCTACAATGAGCAGTTCTTC. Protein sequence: CAWKTSGRRAFYNEQFF.